The entry below gives a single T cell receptor (beta chain) sequence along with its context. This entry comes from a study of T cell responses to AZD1222 COVID-19 vaccine. V was pared by 0 bases and J by 8 bases, with 11 bases between. Germline assignment: CDR1 SGHDT and CDR2 YYEEEE. The CDR3 has 13 amino acids. Assay used: immunoSEQ multiplex PCR; TCRdb lists only in-frame clones, some missing. The data hold 150,000 to 200,000 clones, with around 87% observed a single time. The sequenced sample was peripheral blood, obtained on day 0 of MenACWY control vaccination. This receptor was identified in an adult in good health. J is TRBJ1-1 and V is TRBV5-6; possibly TRBD1 for D (5 bases). CDR3 protein: CASSLEGQGEAFF. The CDR3 DNA follows: TGTGCCAGCAGCTTGGAAGGTCAGGGAGAAGCTTTCTTT.